This entry is about one T cell receptor beta chain. Its antigen is as yet unknown. The V end was cut by 8 bases, the J end by 0 bases, with 8 bases between. There are 14 residues in the CDR3. Germline V lookup: CDR1 MNHEY, CDR2 SVGAGI. Clones were read by immunoSEQ multiplex PCR, and TCRdb kept only the in-frame ones, dropping some. The sample carries about 33,000 clones, roughly 90% recorded once. This record comes from a study of T cells in localized non-small cell lung cancer. Broader study findings: Heterogeneity remains possible because sequencing was limited to only one tumor region. A median of approximately 50 of the top 100 tumor clones appeared in adjacent lung, which was paired and uninvolved.

The chain uses TRBV6-5 and TRBJ2-6; D gene unclear. This specimen consisted of peripheral blood, obtained before any cancer treatment. The sequence was obtained from a female donor older than 55 with stage I lung adenocarcinoma. CDR3 region: CASGEASGANVLTF. Written as DNA, the CDR3 is TGTGCCAGCGGAGAGGCCTCTGGGGCCAACGTCCTGACTTTC.